The rows below give T cell receptor beta chains drawn from one sample of a study of human T cells and chemical hapten exposure. TCRdb fed the RACE reads into MiXCR, producing one record per CDR3 protein. The sample shows 250,000 or so distinct CDR3 sequences, over 7.5% of them seen only once. The specimen was whole blood, collected in connection with sensitization to the hapten diphenylcyclopropenone (DPC). The origin of the receptors is a man between 18 and 29 years old with alopecia areata. Some clones in this sample may be carry-over from other donors' samples. Both conserved end residues are part of each CDR3. The D gene is left open where the match is weak. Some rows mark clone size as missing; the rest say once, few, many or name a class of expanded clone.

v_gene: TRBV7-6; d_gene: -; abundance: -; j_gene: TRBJ2-1; CDR3aa: CASSLETGGHYNEQFF; CDR3nt: TGTGCCAGCAGCTTAGAAACAGGAGGCCACTACAATGAGCAGTTCTTC
v_gene: TRBV6-2/TRBV6-3; d_gene: -; abundance: -; j_gene: TRBJ1-1; CDR3aa: CASRTELAEAFF; CDR3nt: TGTGCCAGCAGGACAGAGTTGGCTGAAGCTTTCTTT
v_gene: TRBV6-5; d_gene: -; abundance: -; j_gene: TRBJ2-2; CDR3aa: CASRRTVNTGELFF; CDR3nt: TGTGCCAGCCGCCGGACGGTGAACACCGGGGAGCTGTTTTTT
v_gene: TRBV7-2; d_gene: -; abundance: -; j_gene: TRBJ1-2; CDR3aa: CASSLSWGRNYGYTF; CDR3nt: TGTGCCAGCAGCTTATCGTGGGGGCGTAACTATGGCTACACCTTC
v_gene: TRBV27; d_gene: -; abundance: -; j_gene: TRBJ1-5; CDR3aa: CASSDVGSNQPQHF; CDR3nt: TGTGCCAGCAGCGATGTGGGCAGCAATCAGCCCCAGCATTTT
v_gene: TRBV2; d_gene: -; abundance: many; j_gene: TRBJ1-4; CDR3aa: CASSVMAETNEKLFF; CDR3nt: TGTGCCAGCAGTGTCATGGCCGAAACTAATGAAAAACTGTTTTTT
v_gene: TRBV6-4; d_gene: TRBD1; abundance: few; j_gene: TRBJ1-5; CDR3aa: CASSDSNEGGRKVSNQPQHF; CDR3nt: TGTGCCAGCAGTGACTCGAATGAAGGGGGCCGAAAGGTTAGCAATCAGCCCCAGCATTTT
v_gene: TRBV7-2; d_gene: -; abundance: few; j_gene: TRBJ1-1; CDR3aa: CASSPHRANTEAFF; CDR3nt: TGTGCCAGCAGCCCACACAGGGCGAACACTGAAGCTTTCTTT
v_gene: TRBV10-3; d_gene: TRBD1; abundance: -; j_gene: TRBJ1-1; CDR3aa: CAIGAGGAMNTEAFF; CDR3nt: TGTGCCATCGGGGCAGGGGGTGCCATGAACACTGAAGCTTTCTTT
v_gene: TRBV5-1; d_gene: -; abundance: -; j_gene: TRBJ1-5; CDR3aa: CASSLIAGSNQPQHF; CDR3nt: TGCGCCAGCAGCTTGATCGCAGGTAGCAATCAGCCCCAGCATTTT
v_gene: TRBV6-5; d_gene: -; abundance: few; j_gene: TRBJ2-1; CDR3aa: CASTALGGGNNEQFF; CDR3nt: TGTGCCAGCACCGCTCTGGGAGGGGGGAACAATGAGCAGTTCTTC
v_gene: TRBV6-6; d_gene: -; abundance: -; j_gene: TRBJ1-1; CDR3aa: CASSYSVSLTSEAFF; CDR3nt: TGTGCCAGCAGTTACTCTGTTTCACTTACGAGCGAAGCTTTCTTT
v_gene: TRBV25-1; d_gene: -; abundance: few; j_gene: TRBJ2-5; CDR3aa: CASSDNRGGGETQYF; CDR3nt: TGTGCCAGCAGTGATAACAGGGGGGGAGGAGAGACCCAGTACTTC
v_gene: TRBV7-9; d_gene: TRBD1; abundance: few; j_gene: TRBJ2-3; CDR3aa: CAGKGAEDTQYF; CDR3nt: TGTGCCGGAAAGGGGGCCGAGGATACGCAGTATTTT
v_gene: TRBV3-1; d_gene: -; abundance: -; j_gene: TRBJ2-3; CDR3aa: CASSQELASTDTQYF; CDR3nt: TGTGCCAGCAGCCAAGAACTGGCTAGCACAGATACGCAGTATTTT
v_gene: TRBV7-2; d_gene: TRBD1; abundance: few; j_gene: TRBJ1-2; CDR3aa: CASSSGDSSIYGYTF; CDR3nt: TGTGCCAGCAGCTCAGGGGACAGTTCGATCTATGGCTACACCTTC
v_gene: TRBV6-2/TRBV6-3; d_gene: -; abundance: few; j_gene: TRBJ2-2; CDR3aa: CASSYTGPGELFF; CDR3nt: TGTGCCAGCAGTTACACAGGGCCCGGGGAGCTGTTTTTT
v_gene: TRBV25-1; d_gene: -; abundance: -; j_gene: TRBJ1-2; CDR3aa: CASSDRYREDGYTF; CDR3nt: TGTGCCAGCAGTGATCGTTACAGGGAAGATGGCTACACCTTC
v_gene: TRBV4-1; d_gene: -; abundance: -; j_gene: TRBJ2-7; CDR3aa: CASSQDLGSSSYEQYF; CDR3nt: TGCGCCAGCAGCCAAGATCTAGGGTCCAGCTCCTACGAGCAGTACTTC
v_gene: TRBV27; d_gene: TRBD1; abundance: few; j_gene: TRBJ1-5; CDR3aa: CASSLLGQGPQPQHF; CDR3nt: TGTGCCAGCAGTTTACTGGGACAGGGGCCTCAGCCCCAGCATTTT
v_gene: TRBV4-1; d_gene: TRBD1; abundance: -; j_gene: TRBJ2-2; CDR3aa: CASSQGIAGQGILANTGELFF; CDR3nt: TGCGCCAGCAGCCAAGGAATAGCAGGACAGGGGATACTTGCGAACACCGGGGAGCTGTTTTTT
v_gene: TRBV20-1; d_gene: TRBD2; abundance: -; j_gene: TRBJ2-1; CDR3aa: CSARRPLRGGINEQFF; CDR3nt: TGCAGTGCTAGGCGCCCGCTGCGGGGGGGGATCAATGAGCAGTTCTTC
v_gene: TRBV10-3; d_gene: TRBD1; abundance: -; j_gene: TRBJ2-2; CDR3aa: CATGDREKVGELFF; CDR3nt: TGTGCCACCGGGGACAGGGAAAAGGTCGGGGAGCTGTTTTTT
v_gene: TRBV27; d_gene: TRBD2; abundance: many; j_gene: TRBJ2-1; CDR3aa: CASSLLTSGGLYNEQFF; CDR3nt: TGTGCCAGCAGTTTATTAACTAGCGGGGGGTTATACAATGAGCAGTTCTTC
v_gene: TRBV5-4; d_gene: TRBD2; abundance: many; j_gene: TRBJ2-5; CDR3aa: CASSLGLAGQETQYF; CDR3nt: TGTGCCAGCAGCTTAGGGCTAGCGGGGCAAGAGACCCAGTACTTC
v_gene: TRBV6-5; d_gene: -; abundance: many; j_gene: TRBJ2-7; CDR3aa: CASHRPPAGEQYF; CDR3nt: TGTGCCAGCCACAGACCCCCGGCTGGCGAGCAGTACTTC
v_gene: TRBV4-1; d_gene: -; abundance: many; j_gene: TRBJ1-1; CDR3aa: CASSQPPKRGLTEAFF; CDR3nt: TGCGCCAGCAGCCAACCCCCGAAAAGGGGTCTTACTGAAGCTTTCTTT
v_gene: TRBV29-1; d_gene: -; abundance: -; j_gene: TRBJ2-3; CDR3aa: CSVGSGGTDTQYF; CDR3nt: TGCAGCGTTGGTTCAGGGGGCACAGATACGCAGTATTTT
v_gene: TRBV15; d_gene: -; abundance: many; j_gene: TRBJ2-7; CDR3aa: CATSSSMGLPYEQYF; CDR3nt: TGTGCCACCAGCAGTTCTATGGGCCTACCCTACGAGCAGTACTTC
v_gene: TRBV7-8; d_gene: -; abundance: few; j_gene: TRBJ1-1; CDR3aa: CASSSSPGWEDTEAFF; CDR3nt: TGTGCCAGCAGCTCGAGTCCTGGTTGGGAGGACACTGAAGCTTTCTTT
v_gene: TRBV5-1; d_gene: -; abundance: -; j_gene: TRBJ2-3; CDR3aa: CASSFAEGGDTQYF; CDR3nt: TGCGCCAGCAGCTTTGCCGAAGGGGGAGATACGCAGTATTTT
v_gene: TRBV12-3/TRBV12-4; d_gene: -; abundance: many; j_gene: TRBJ1-1; CDR3aa: CASRNTAIGTEAFF; CDR3nt: TGTGCCAGCAGGAATACAGCGATTGGAACTGAAGCTTTCTTT
v_gene: TRBV4-1; d_gene: -; abundance: -; j_gene: TRBJ1-5; CDR3aa: CASSQDGRGNQPQHF; CDR3nt: TGCGCCAGCAGCCAAGATGGACGCGGAAATCAGCCCCAGCATTTT